This TCR beta chain emerged from a study of read filtering for tumor transcriptome and immune sequencing. Across the study: After DNase treatment, RNA was made into whole-transcriptome libraries. RNA-seq yielded only roughly 75 to 1,400 TCR reads, IR-seq about 3.5 to 10.27 million.

This library used 300 to 500 ng RNA and molecular barcoded adaptors spanning alpha/delta and beta/gamma chains. One entry per CDR3 protein results from TCRdb running MiXCR on the reads. The sample records around 130,000 distinct CDR3 sequences, roughly 13% being singletons. As to this clonotype: A much larger clonotype is one base distant, so this may be a read error.

Germline CDR1 and CDR2: MNHEY and SMNVEV (reference sequence). The CDR3 loop spans 13 amino acids. The rearrangement joins TRBV27 to TRBJ2-1, with D unclear. The assigned J gene may be wrong: the sequence end matches TRBJ2-7 better. Sequences were obtained from a population of CD138-negative cells sorted from bone marrow. The TCR originated in a donor at least 40 years old with multiple myeloma. CDR3 coding DNA: TGTGCCAGCAGTTATGGGCCCTCCAATGAGCAGTACTTC. Amino acid sequence: CASSYGPSNEQYF.